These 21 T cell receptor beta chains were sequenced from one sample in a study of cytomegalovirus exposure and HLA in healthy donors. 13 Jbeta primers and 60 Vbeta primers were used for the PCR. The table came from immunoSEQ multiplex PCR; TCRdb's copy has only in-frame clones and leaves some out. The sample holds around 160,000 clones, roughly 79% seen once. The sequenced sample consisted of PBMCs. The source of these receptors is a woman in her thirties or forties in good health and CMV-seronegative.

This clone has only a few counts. CDR3 nucleotides: TGTGCCAGCAGCTCCGGACAGAATGAGCAGTTCTTC. It translates to CASSSGQNEQFF. V is TRBV7-9 and J is TRBJ2-1, with TRBD1 as a possible D gene (6 bases). The CDR3 length is 12 residues. V shed 4 bases and J shed 7 bases, with 8 bases lying between them. The V gene's germline CDR1 is SEHNR and CDR2 FQNEAQ (reference sequence).

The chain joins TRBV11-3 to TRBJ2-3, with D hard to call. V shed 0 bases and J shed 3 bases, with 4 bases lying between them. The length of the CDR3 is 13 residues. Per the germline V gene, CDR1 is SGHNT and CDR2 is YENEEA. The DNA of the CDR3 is TGTGCCAGCAGCTTAGACTCGACAGATACGCAGTATTTT. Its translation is CASSLDSTDTQYF.

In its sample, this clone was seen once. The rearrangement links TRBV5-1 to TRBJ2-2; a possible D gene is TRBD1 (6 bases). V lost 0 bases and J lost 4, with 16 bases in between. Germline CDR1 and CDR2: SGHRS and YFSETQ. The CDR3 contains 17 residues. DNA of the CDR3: TGCGCCAGCAGCTTGGGGACAGCCCGGGGCTCCACCGGGGAGCTGTTTTTT. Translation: CASSLGTARGSTGELFF.

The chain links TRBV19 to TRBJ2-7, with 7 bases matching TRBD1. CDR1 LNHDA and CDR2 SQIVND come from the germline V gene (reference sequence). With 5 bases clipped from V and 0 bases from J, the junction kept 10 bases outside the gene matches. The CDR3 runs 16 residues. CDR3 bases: TGTGCCAGTAGTCACCCCCGACAGGGCCTCTCCTACGAGCAGTACTTC. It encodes CASSHPRQGLSYEQYF.

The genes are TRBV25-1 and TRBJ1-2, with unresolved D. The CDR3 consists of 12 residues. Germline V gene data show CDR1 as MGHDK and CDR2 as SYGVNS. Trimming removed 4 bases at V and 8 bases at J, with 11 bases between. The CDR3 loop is CASSAGIKGYTF. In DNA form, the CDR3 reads TGTGCCAGCAGTGCGGGGATAAAGGGCTACACCTTC.

CDR3 DNA sequence: TGCGCCAGCATGGCTCACCAAGAGACCCAGTACTTC. It is translated as CASMAHQETQYF. The chain has TRBV5-1 and TRBJ2-5; D uncertain. Germline V gene lookup returns CDR1 SGHRS and CDR2 YFSETQ. V was trimmed by 6 bases and J by 0 bases, leaving 6 bases between them. CDR3 length equals 12 residues.

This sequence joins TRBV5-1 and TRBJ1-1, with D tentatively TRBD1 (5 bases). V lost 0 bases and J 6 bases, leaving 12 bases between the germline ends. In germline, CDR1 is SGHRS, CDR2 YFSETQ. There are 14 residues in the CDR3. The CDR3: CASSLAGGRPEAFF. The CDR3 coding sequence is TGCGCCAGCAGCTTGGCCGGGGGGAGGCCTGAAGCTTTCTTT.

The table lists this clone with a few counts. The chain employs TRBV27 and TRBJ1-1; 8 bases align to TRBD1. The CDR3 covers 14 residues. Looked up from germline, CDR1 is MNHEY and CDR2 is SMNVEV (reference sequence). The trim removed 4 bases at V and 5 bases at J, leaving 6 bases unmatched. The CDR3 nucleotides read TGTGCCAGCAGTTCTACAGGGGGAGGAACTGAAGCTTTCTTT. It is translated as CASSSTGGGTEAFF.

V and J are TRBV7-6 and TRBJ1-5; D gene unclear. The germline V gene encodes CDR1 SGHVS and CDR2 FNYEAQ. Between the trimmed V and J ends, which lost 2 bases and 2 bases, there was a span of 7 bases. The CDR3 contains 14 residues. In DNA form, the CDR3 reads TGTGCCAGCAGCTTAAGCAGCGGCAATCAGCCCCAGCATTTT. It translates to CASSLSSGNQPQHF.

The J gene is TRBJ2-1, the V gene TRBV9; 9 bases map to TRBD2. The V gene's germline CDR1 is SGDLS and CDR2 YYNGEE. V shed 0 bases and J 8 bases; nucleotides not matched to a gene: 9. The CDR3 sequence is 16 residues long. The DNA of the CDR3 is TGTGCCAGCAGCGTAGCGTTGCGGGAGGGCGACGATGAGCAGTTCTTC. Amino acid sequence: CASSVALREGDDEQFF.

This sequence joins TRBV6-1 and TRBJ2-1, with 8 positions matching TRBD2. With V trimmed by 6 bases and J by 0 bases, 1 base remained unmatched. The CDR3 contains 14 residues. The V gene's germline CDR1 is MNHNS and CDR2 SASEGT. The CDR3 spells CASRSGSSYNEQFF. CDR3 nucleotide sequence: TGTGCCAGCAGGAGCGGGAGCTCCTACAATGAGCAGTTCTTC.

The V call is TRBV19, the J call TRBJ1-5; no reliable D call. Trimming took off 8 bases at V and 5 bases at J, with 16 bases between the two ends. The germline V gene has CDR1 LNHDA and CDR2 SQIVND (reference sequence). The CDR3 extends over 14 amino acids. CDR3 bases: TGTGCCAGTCGACGGGAGCTCTCAGATCAGCCCCAGCATTTT. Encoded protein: CASRRELSDQPQHF.

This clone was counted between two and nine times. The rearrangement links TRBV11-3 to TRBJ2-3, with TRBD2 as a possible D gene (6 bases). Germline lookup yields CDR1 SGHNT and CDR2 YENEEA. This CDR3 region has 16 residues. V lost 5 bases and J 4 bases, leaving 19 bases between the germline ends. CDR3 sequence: CASSLSGGGGADTQYF. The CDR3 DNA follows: TGTGCCAGCAGCCTGAGTGGGGGAGGAGGGGCAGATACGCAGTATTTT. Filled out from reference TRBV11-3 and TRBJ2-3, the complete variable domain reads EAGVVQSPRYKIIEKKQPVAFWCNPISGHNTLYWYLQNLGQGPELLIRYENEEAVDDSQLPKDRFSAERLKGVDSTLKIQPAELGDSAVYLCASSLSGGGGADTQYFGPGTRLTVL.

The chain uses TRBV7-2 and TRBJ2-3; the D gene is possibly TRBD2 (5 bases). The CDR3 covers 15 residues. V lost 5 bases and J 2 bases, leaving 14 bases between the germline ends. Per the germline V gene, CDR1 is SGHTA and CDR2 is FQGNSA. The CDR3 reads CASSRGYTHTDTQYF. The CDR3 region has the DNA TGTGCCAGCAGCCGAGGGTATACCCACACAGATACGCAGTATTTT.

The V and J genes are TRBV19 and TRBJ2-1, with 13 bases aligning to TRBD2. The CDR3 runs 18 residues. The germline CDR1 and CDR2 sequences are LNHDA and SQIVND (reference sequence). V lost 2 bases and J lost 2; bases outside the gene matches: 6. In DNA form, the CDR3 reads TGTGCCAGTAGTATAAGAGTTGGGACTAGCGGGACCTACAATGAGCAGTTCTTC. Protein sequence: CASSIRVGTSGTYNEQFF. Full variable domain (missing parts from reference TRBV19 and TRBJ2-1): DGGITQSPKYLFRKEGQNVTLSCEQNLNHDAMYWYRQDPGQGLRLIYYSQIVNDFQKGDIAEGYSVSREKKESFPLTVTSAQKNPTAFYLCASSIRVGTSGTYNEQFFGPGTRLTVL.

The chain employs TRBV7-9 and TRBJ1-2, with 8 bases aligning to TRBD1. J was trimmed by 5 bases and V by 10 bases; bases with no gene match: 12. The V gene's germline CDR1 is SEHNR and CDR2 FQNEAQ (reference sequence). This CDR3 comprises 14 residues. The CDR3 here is CATHTGQGGYGYTF. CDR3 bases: TGTGCCACCCACACCGGACAGGGCGGGTATGGCTACACCTTC. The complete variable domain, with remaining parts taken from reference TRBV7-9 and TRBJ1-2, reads DTGVSQNPRHKITKRGQNVTFRCDPISEHNRLYWYRQTLGQGPEFLTYFQNEAQLEKSRLLSDRFSAERPKGSFSTLEIQRTEQGDSAMYLCATHTGQGGYGYTFGSGTRLTVV.

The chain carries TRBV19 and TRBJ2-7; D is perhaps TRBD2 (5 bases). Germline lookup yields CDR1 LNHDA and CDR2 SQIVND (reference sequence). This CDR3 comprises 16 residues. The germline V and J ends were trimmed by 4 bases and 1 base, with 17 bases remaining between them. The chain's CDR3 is CASSRTRSGHSYEQYF. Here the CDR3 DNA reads TGTGCCAGTAGTAGAACCCGAAGCGGCCATTCCTACGAGCAGTACTTC.

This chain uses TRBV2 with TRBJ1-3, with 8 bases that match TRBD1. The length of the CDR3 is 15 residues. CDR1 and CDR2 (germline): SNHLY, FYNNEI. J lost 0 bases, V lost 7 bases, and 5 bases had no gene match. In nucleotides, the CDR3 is TGTGCCAGCATTGGGACAGGTAGCTCTGGAAACACCATATATTTT. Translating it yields CASIGTGSSGNTIYF. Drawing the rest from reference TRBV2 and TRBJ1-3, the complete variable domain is EPEVTQTPSHQVTQMGQEVILRCVPISNHLYFYWYRQILGQKVEFLVSFYNNEISEKSEIFDDQFSVERPDGSNFTLKIRSTKLEDSAMYFCASIGTGSSGNTIYFGEGSWLTVV.

The CDR3 region is CASSYEISDEQFF. The CDR3 DNA reads as TGTGCCAGCAGTTACGAGATTAGCGATGAGCAGTTCTTC. This sequence joins TRBV6-5 and TRBJ2-1; possible D gene TRBD2, 5 bases. In germline, CDR1 is MNHEY, CDR2 SVGAGI. The CDR3 extends over 13 amino acids. V dropped 2 bases and J dropped 8 bases, with 10 bases sitting between them.

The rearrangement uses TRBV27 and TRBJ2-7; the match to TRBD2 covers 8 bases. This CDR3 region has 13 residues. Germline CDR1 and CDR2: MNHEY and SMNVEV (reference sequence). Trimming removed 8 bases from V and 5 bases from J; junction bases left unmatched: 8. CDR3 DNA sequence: TGTGCCAGCCGAAGGACTAGCCTCCACGAGCAGTACTTC. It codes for CASRRTSLHEQYF.

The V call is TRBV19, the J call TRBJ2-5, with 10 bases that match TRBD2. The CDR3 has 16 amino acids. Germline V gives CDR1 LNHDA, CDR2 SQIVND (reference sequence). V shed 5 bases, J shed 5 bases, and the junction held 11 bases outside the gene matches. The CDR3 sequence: CASSSRKREGYETQYF. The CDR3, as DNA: TGTGCCAGTAGTTCCCGCAAGCGGGAGGGCTATGAGACCCAGTACTTC.